The clone carrying this T cell receptor beta chain has just one count. This sample was taken from a study of shared T cell receptors in the human thymus. This CDR3 region has 18 residues. Trimming took 6 bases from V and 2 from J, leaving 23 bases between them. This table comes from immunoSEQ multiplex PCR, and its TCRdb copy is limited to in-frame clones, with some not included. The profile covers hundreds of thousands of clones, with around 87% appearing a single time and 0.0094% taken by the ten largest. This sample was also put to use in a study of human thymus T cells. That source reports: Corrective heart surgery yielded the resections from which the thymus tissue came. Blood and thymic repertoires both appeared biased in V and J gene usage. What related research reported was that thymic repertoires overlapped highly among unrelated individuals.

This receptor was obtained from a boy under two years old with a congenital heart defect. V and J are TRBV23-1 and TRBJ1-3; D might be TRBD1 (6 bases). TRBV23-1 is identified as an open reading frame with a role that is uncertain. The source material was thymocytes. The CDR3 region has the DNA TGCGCCAGCAGCCAGACATTTGGGAACAGGGCCCCTGGAAACACCATATATTTT. This sequence encodes CASSQTFGNRAPGNTIYF.